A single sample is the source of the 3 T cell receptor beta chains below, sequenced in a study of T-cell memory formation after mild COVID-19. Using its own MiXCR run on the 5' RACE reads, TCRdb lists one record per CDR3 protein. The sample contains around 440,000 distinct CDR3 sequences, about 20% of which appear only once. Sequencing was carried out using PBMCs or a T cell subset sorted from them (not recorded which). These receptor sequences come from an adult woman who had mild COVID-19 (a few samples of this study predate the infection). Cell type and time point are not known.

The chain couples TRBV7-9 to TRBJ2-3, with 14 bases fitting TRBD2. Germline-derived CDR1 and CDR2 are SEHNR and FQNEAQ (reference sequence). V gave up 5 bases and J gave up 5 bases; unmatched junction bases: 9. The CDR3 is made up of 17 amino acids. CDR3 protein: CASSPPPGLAGGDTQYF. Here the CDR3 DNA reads TGTGCCAGCAGCCCCCCGCCCGGACTAGCGGGAGGAGATACGCAGTATTTT.

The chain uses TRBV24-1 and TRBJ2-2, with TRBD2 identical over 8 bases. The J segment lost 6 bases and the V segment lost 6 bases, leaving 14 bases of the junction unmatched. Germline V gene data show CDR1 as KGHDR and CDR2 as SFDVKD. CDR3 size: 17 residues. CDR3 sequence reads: CATSNAPGTRGAGELFF. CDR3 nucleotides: TGTGCCACCAGTAACGCTCCGGGGACTAGAGGGGCCGGGGAGCTGTTTTTT.

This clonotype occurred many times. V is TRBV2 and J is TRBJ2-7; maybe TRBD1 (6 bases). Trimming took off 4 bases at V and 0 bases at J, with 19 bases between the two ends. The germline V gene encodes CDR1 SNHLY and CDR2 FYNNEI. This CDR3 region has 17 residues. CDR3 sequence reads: CASSGDFDRPASYEQYF. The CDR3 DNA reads TGTGCCAGCAGTGGAGACTTCGACAGGCCCGCCTCCTACGAGCAGTACTTC.